A selection of T cell receptor beta chains follows, all from one sample in a study of OX40 agonist ivuxolimab in advanced cancers. This table comes from immunoSEQ multiplex PCR, and its TCRdb copy is limited to in-frame clones, with some not included. The sample has just under 80,000 clones; around nine tenths are singletons. This material consisted of CD4+ or CD8+ T cells sorted from blood, taken in a trial of the OX40 agonist ivuxolimab. The source of these receptors is an adult with an advanced solid tumor such as melanoma, head and neck, liver or kidney cancer. CDR3s include the opening cysteine and the closing phenylalanine or tryptophan. D genes are given only for firm matches. Part of the rows lack a size; the others show once, few, many or a class for expanded clones.

v_call	d_call	clone_size	j_call	cdr3_nt	cdr3_aa
TRBV19	TRBD2	once	TRBJ2-7	TGTGCCAGTAGTCTACGGGACTATCCCCCCTACGAGCAGTACTTC	CASSLRDYPPYEQYF
TRBV12-5	.	.	TRBJ2-4	TGTGCTAGTGGTTTGGTGGGACAAGAGAACTTC	CASGLVGQENF
TRBV29-1	TRBD2	.	TRBJ2-3	TGCAGCGTTGAACAGCGGGGAGACCACACAGATACGCAGTATTTT	CSVEQRGDHTDTQYF
TRBV5-4	.	.	TRBJ2-5	TGTGCCAGCAGCGGCGGACTTATCCAAGAGACCCAGTACTTC	CASSGGLIQETQYF
TRBV7-9	.	.	TRBJ2-2	TGTGCCAGCAGCCTAGGGTTCCGGGGGAACACCGGGGAGCTGTTTTTT	CASSLGFRGNTGELFF
TRBV27	.	.	TRBJ2-7	TGTGCCAGCAGTCCCCAGGGACTTGCCTACGAGCAGTACTTC	CASSPQGLAYEQYF
TRBV2	.	.	TRBJ2-2	TGTGCCAGCAGTGAATTAGGGGTTGTAAACACCGGGGAGCTGTTTTTT	CASSELGVVNTGELFF
TRBV7-2	TRBD2	.	TRBJ2-7	TGTGCCAGCGGGGGCGGGAGGGCCTTCTACGAGCAGTACTTC	CASGGGRAFYEQYF
TRBV7-2	.	.	TRBJ1-2	TGTGCCAGCAGCAATCACCAGGCCGGGGTAGGTGGCTACACCTTC	CASSNHQAGVGGYTF
TRBV23-1	TRBD1	.	TRBJ1-2	TGCGCCAGCAGTCTCCGAACAGGGGTGGGGAATGGCTACACCTTC	CASSLRTGVGNGYTF
TRBV5-1	.	.	TRBJ1-5	TGCGCCAGCAGCTTGGGGGTAGGGTCCAATCAGCCCCAGCATTTT	CASSLGVGSNQPQHF
TRBV6-5	.	.	TRBJ2-5	TGTGCCAGCAGTTACTGGCTCGGGGAGACCCAGTACTTC	CASSYWLGETQYF
TRBV5-1	.	.	TRBJ1-3	TGCGCCAGCAGCCGAGAAAGGCCGAGTTCTGGAAACACCATATATTTT	CASSRERPSSGNTIYF
TRBV5-8	.	.	TRBJ2-1	TGTGCCAGCAGCTTGACAGTCCCTTATGGTGAGCAGTTCTTC	CASSLTVPYGEQFF
TRBV10-3	.	.	TRBJ1-3	TGTGCCATCAGTGCGTCGGGCTCTGGAAACACCATATATTTT	CAISASGSGNTIYF
TRBV12-5	TRBD2	.	TRBJ2-4	TGTGCTAGTGGTTCCTCGGAAGTAGCGGGGACGCTCATTCAGTACTTC	CASGSSEVAGTLIQYF
TRBV11-2	.	.	TRBJ2-7	TGTGCCAGCAGCTTAAACCCTGGGGCCGAGAAATACGAGCAGTACTTC	CASSLNPGAEKYEQYF
TRBV27	TRBD1	.	TRBJ2-5	TGTGCCAGCAGTCCACAGGGGGTTGTACAGACCCAGTACTTC	CASSPQGVVQTQYF
TRBV11-3	.	.	TRBJ1-2	TGTGCCAGCAGCATAGCGACAGGTGGCTACACCTTC	CASSIATGGYTF
TRBV19	TRBD2	.	TRBJ2-5	TGTGCCTCACGGGGGCGGGAGGGTTCGGAGACCCAGTACTTC	CASRGREGSETQYF
TRBV7-9	TRBD1	.	TRBJ1-4	TGTGCCAGCAGCCTAACAGGGGGAACTAATGAAAAACTGTTTTTT	CASSLTGGTNEKLFF
TRBV19	.	.	TRBJ2-1	TGTGCCAGTACCACAAGGGGACGGTTCAATGAGCAGTTCTTC	CASTTRGRFNEQFF
TRBV19	TRBD1	.	TRBJ2-7	TGTGCCAGTAGTCTCCAGACAGGGAGTTCTTACGAGCAGTACTTC	CASSLQTGSSYEQYF
TRBV7-2	.	.	TRBJ2-7	TGTGCCAGCAGCCCGCGACAATCTACGACGCAGTACTTC	CASSPRQSTTQYF
TRBV7-2	.	.	TRBJ1-3	TGTGCCAGCAGCCCGCCGCGGGGAACGAATTCTGGAAACACCATATATTTT	CASSPPRGTNSGNTIYF
TRBV2	TRBD2	.	TRBJ2-2	TGTGCCAGCAGTGTAGCGGGGAGGGCCCCCGGGGAGCTGTTTTTT	CASSVAGRAPGELFF
TRBV6-1	.	.	TRBJ2-2	TGTGCCAGCAGTCGGGCCGCGCGGACCGGGGAGCTGTTTTTT	CASSRAARTGELFF
TRBV5-1	.	.	TRBJ2-1	TGCGCCAGCAGCTTGGAGAGTTGGTCCTACAATGAGCAGTTCTTC	CASSLESWSYNEQFF
TRBV27	TRBD1	.	TRBJ2-4	TGTGCCAGCAGTGCACCCGGGACAGCTGGCCAAAACATTCAGTACTTC	CASSAPGTAGQNIQYF
TRBV5-4	TRBD2	.	TRBJ2-1	TGTGCCAGCACTAAGCCCGGGACTAGCGGGACCCTAAGCTCCTACAATGAGCAGTTCTTC	CASTKPGTSGTLSSYNEQFF
TRBV13	.	.	TRBJ2-5	TGTGCCAGCAGCCCCCGGGACTTAGGCTTAGAGACCCAGTACTTC	CASSPRDLGLETQYF
TRBV19	.	once	TRBJ1-2	TGTGCCAGTAGTATTTCAGGAAGGTATGGCTACACCTTC	CASSISGRYGYTF
TRBV9	TRBD2	few	TRBJ2-7	TGTGCCAGCAGCGTGGGAGGGCCCACCTACGAGCAGTACTTC	CASSVGGPTYEQYF
TRBV9	.	.	TRBJ2-3	TGTGCCAGCAGCGTAGCGAGAGATACGCAGTATTTT	CASSVARDTQYF
TRBV10-3	.	.	TRBJ1-6	TGTGCCATCAGTGATCGGCGACAGGAAAATTCACCCCTCCACTTT	CAISDRRQENSPLHF
TRBV27	TRBD2	.	TRBJ2-7	TGTGCCACCACTAGCGGGTTGTCATACGAGCAGTACTTC	CATTSGLSYEQYF
TRBV4-1	.	few	TRBJ2-7	TGCGCCAGCAGCCAAGATCTAGCAAAGGAAAAGCAGTACTTC	CASSQDLAKEKQYF
TRBV18	TRBD2	.	TRBJ2-1	TGTGCCAGCTCACCACGGGGACTAGCGGGAGGACTCACCCTCAATGAGCAGTTCTTC	CASSPRGLAGGLTLNEQFF
TRBV9	TRBD2	.	TRBJ2-3	TGTGCCAGCAGCGCCGGACCGGGACTAGCGGGATTGGGCACAGATACGCAGTATTTT	CASSAGPGLAGLGTDTQYF
TRBV18	.	.	TRBJ1-3	TGTGCCAGCTCACCACGACAGGCAAGTGGAAACACCATATATTTT	CASSPRQASGNTIYF
TRBV6-5	.	.	TRBJ1-3	TGTGCCAGCAGTGAAGGAAACACCATATATTTT	CASSEGNTIYF
TRBV5-1	TRBD1	.	TRBJ2-7	TGCGCCAGCAGCTTTGAGGACAGGGGGCACGAGCAGTACTTC	CASSFEDRGHEQYF
TRBV5-4	TRBD1	once	TRBJ1-3	TGTGCCAGCAGCAACAGGGGAAGTGGAAACACCATATATTTT	CASSNRGSGNTIYF
TRBV19	.	.	TRBJ2-5	TGTGCCAGTAGTATCCGGTCGAGCGGAGAGACCCAGTACTTC	CASSIRSSGETQYF
TRBV2	.	.	TRBJ2-7	TGTGCCAGCAGTGAAGTTTGGACAGCCTTGGGGGAGCAGTACTTC	CASSEVWTALGEQYF
TRBV6-5	.	.	TRBJ2-2	TGTGCCAGCAGTTACAGCGGAGTGAACACCGGGGAGCTGTTTTTT	CASSYSGVNTGELFF
TRBV30	.	.	TRBJ1-4	TGTGCCTGGGTCCCGGGACGGCGAAAAGGAGAAAAACTGTTTTTT	CAWVPGRRKGEKLFF
TRBV11-3	.	.	TRBJ2-6	TGTGCCAGCAGCCCATGGCGGGACAGCAGCTCTGGGGCCAACGTCCTGACTTTC	CASSPWRDSSSGANVLTF
TRBV19	TRBD1	.	TRBJ2-2	TGTGCCAGTAGGGACAGGGAAAACACCGGGGAGCTGTTTTTT	CASRDRENTGELFF
TRBV7-2	TRBD1	.	TRBJ2-7	TGTGCCAGCAGCTCGCGACAGGGGAGCTACGAGCAGTACTTC	CASSSRQGSYEQYF
TRBV7-2	TRBD2	.	TRBJ2-5	TGTGCCAGCAGCCCGCGAGGGACTAGCGGGCTGAAGCCCCAGTACTTC	CASSPRGTSGLKPQYF
TRBV5-1	.	.	TRBJ2-3	TGCGCCAGCAGCTTGGCCCCCCTGAGGGGAAATACGCAGTATTTT	CASSLAPLRGNTQYF
TRBV10-3	.	once	TRBJ1-1	TGTGCCACCCAGACAGAATCGAACACTGAAGCTTTCTTT	CATQTESNTEAFF
TRBV10-3	.	.	TRBJ2-5	TGTGCCATCAGTGATGGACAGTCGAGGGAGACCCAGTACTTC	CAISDGQSRETQYF
TRBV2	.	.	TRBJ2-1	TGTGCCAGCAGTGTGGGGGGAAATGAGCAGTTCTTC	CASSVGGNEQFF